This T cell receptor beta chain was captured in a study of CD8 T cells in Susac syndrome. When the RNA was reverse transcribed, random hexamers were used with an input of roughly 0.5 to 1 ug. An immunoSEQ multiplex PCR amplified TCR beta CDR3 over 54 Vbeta and 13 Jbeta. TCRdb fed the immunoSEQ multiplex PCR reads into MiXCR, producing one record per CDR3 protein. The sample holds more than 100,000 distinct CDR3 sequences, 80% seen once. The V and J ends lost 7 bases and 10 bases respectively, with 14 bases between them. The germline CDR1 and CDR2 sequences are SEHNR and FQNEAQ (reference sequence). CDR3 length equals 12 residues.

V is TRBV7-9 and J is TRBJ2-1, with D unresolved. The source is a human donor with multiple sclerosis. Specimen: CD8+ T cells from PBMCs. The CDR3 DNA reads TGTGCCAGCACATTAAAACCCAGCGAGCAGTTCTTC. Amino acids: CASTLKPSEQFF.